This T cell receptor (beta chain) was recorded in a study of cytomegalovirus exposure and HLA in healthy donors (dated by TCRdb to about 2017). Broadly, across the study: An earlier analysis of several hundred of the donors reported more than 250 Gb of sequence data and about 100 million unique TCR beta sequences from about 179 million T cells. A later genetic analysis used genome-wide SNP genotypes for about 65% of the roughly 670 donors, treating that subset as a discovery cohort. All discovery cohort repertoires had been generated on a single sequencing platform. The study aimed to test whether cataloging public T cell receptors could reveal signatures of past pathogen exposure. To predict cytomegalovirus infection status, the study combined high-throughput TCR immunosequencing, statistical association of individual TCRs with disease status, and machine learning. Of the 300 to 500 genotyped donors, 75% to 85% were placed in the genetic ancestry cluster associated with self-reported Caucasian donors. Donor age, sex, ethnicity and CMV serostatus were compiled alongside the repertoire data. An earlier analysis of approximately 640 of the donors applied high-throughput TCR beta sequencing to assess whether each TCR beta V gene segment acted as functional or pseudogenic. A separate validation cohort of approximately 120 different subjects was used in addition to the roughly 700-subject first cohort. In a later analysis, previously published TCR beta repertoires from 550 to 700 donors were re-analyzed and high-resolution HLA genotyping was added so that TCR occurrence patterns could be studied. Because of strong linkage in the cohort, roughly five DR-DQ haplotypes were treated as single units for association and clustering. Typing coverage differed by locus: A, B, C, DRB1 and DQB1 were typed in roughly 620-640 donors, DQA1 in approximately 520, DPA1 in roughly 590, and DPB1 in 400 to 480. The later analysis used no new phenotypic data to find candidate immune exposures, relying instead on TCR beta sequences and their occurrence across donors. Using immunosequencing, the study profiled T cell repertoires from 640 or so subjects and related those repertoires to cytomegalovirus serostatus. An early release covering roughly 640 HLA-typed donors comprised around 300 gigabases of sequencing data and about 90 million unique TCR sequences. HLA typing covered class I and class II loci at four-digit resolution. Among some 410 genotyped donors of the cohort, an average of approximately 240,000 unique TCR beta nucleotide sequences was sequenced per donor, of which 15% to 20% were non-productive. What the research found in general, with its limitations: A later analysis associated about 16,000 TCR beta sequences with specific HLA alleles at a false discovery rate of 0.05. A later genetic analysis reported fewer N-insertions in productive TCRs among donors in an Asian-associated ancestry cluster than the 666-donor mean. Some IMGT-functional V segments, including TRBV6-2 and TRBV6-3, could not be distinguished by the 87-base-pair reads and were therefore excluded. According to a later analysis, TCR association rates differed among HLA loci, with DRB1 alleles showing the most associated TCRs and HLA-C alleles showing the fewest. It was suggested by the authors that the approach could potentially be generalized to other disease states and immunological phenotypes. Sequencing depth was assumed to be roughly uniform across donors in the presence/absence analyses, though that assumption may not hold. A further reported finding was that TCR beta sequences accurately predicted the HLA-A and HLA-B alleles for most subjects in the first cohort. Only TCR beta chains were sequenced in this cohort, and the absence of alpha or paired-chain data limited detectable features. In an earlier analysis of approximately 600 of the donors, most TCR beta V segments were observed in productive rearrangements about 90% or about 30% of the time, broadly matching IMGT annotations. An association between a missense DCLRE1C variant and V-gene and J-gene trimming of TCR beta chains was found in a later genetic analysis and replicated in an independent cohort. A cluster of highly shared sequence variants was judged likely to be a technical artifact of the sequencing pipeline. The classifier was reported to diagnose cytomegalovirus status with high specificity and sensitivity in both the original and validation cohorts. The only immune exposure information available for the cohort was CMV serostatus. Most CMV-associated TCR beta chains appeared to be HLA-restricted in a later analysis, and the HLA associations seemed to be driven largely by CMV exposure. According to a later analysis, parvovirus B19, influenza, CMV and Epstein-Barr virus appeared linked to several top co-occurrence clusters. A later analysis found that HLA-associated TCR beta chains were more clonally expanded and had lower generation probabilities than equally common non-associated chains. A few of the identified cytomegalovirus-associated TCR beta chains were confirmed in vitro to be specific for cytomegalovirus antigens. The earlier analysis of about 600 of the donors excluded roughly 16 rarely observed V segments, including chromosome 9 orphons, because counts were too low. Correlated functional status among segregating V segments might be attributable to linkage disequilibrium, but an unknown experimental factor could not be ruled out. Because some donors lacked HLA typing at each locus, the association tests relied only on the typed subset. When HLA alleles, especially DR and DQ, strongly co-occurred, attributing TCR associations to individual alleles was difficult. While some public TCRs were present in many individuals, most TCR sequences turned up only very rarely across donors. The study gave a list of 150 to 200 TCR beta chains associated with cytomegalovirus.

The library was produced with the immunoSEQ multiplex PCR assay. For the multiplex PCR, a mixture combining 60 forward primers for TCR Vbeta segments and 13 reverse primers for TCR Jbeta segments was used. A multiplex PCR assay on genomic DNA amplified the CDR3 region of rearranged TCR beta genes. On the Illumina HiSeq System, the amplified TCR beta libraries were sequenced as 87-base-pair reads. From the authors' description of their analysis: A later analysis tallied roughly 76 million unique TCR beta chains across the 550 to 850 repertoires, and around 10 million of those chains were shared by two or more donors. To remove PCR and sequencing errors, raw reads were error-corrected and collapsed into unique sequences using a nearest-neighbor algorithm that merged closely related sequences. V, D and J gene segments were assigned by aligning CDR3 sequences to IMGT reference sequences. For a sequence to be retained, a match of at least six nucleotides was required to both a V gene segment and a J gene segment. Rearrangements were classified as productive when the CDR3 lacked stop codons and remained in frame with V and J, and all other rearrangements were classified as non-productive. Following IMGT convention, CDR3 was defined as the stretch from the second conserved V-encoded cysteine to the conserved J-encoded phenylalanine. The earlier analysis of some 580 of the donors excluded any sequence lacking an unambiguous match to a single V gene segment. An earlier analysis of some 500 of the donors classified V segments as functional when productive rearrangements were above 56.7% and as segregating when the standard deviation between donors was above 5%. A statistical classification framework was built to diagnose cytomegalovirus status from the catalog of TCR beta chain sequences. A later analysis assigned V and J genes by comparing TCR nucleotide sequences with IMGT/GENE-DB human TR gene sequences. The TCRdist pipeline was used in a later analysis to assign CDR3 sequences and most-parsimonious VDJ recombination scenarios. In a later analysis, each TCR beta chain was defined by its CDR3 amino acid sequence together with its V-gene family, and reads lacking a unique V-gene family were excluded. As a way to deal with suspected cross-contamination and a sequencing artifact, a later analysis dropped more than 500 nucleotide sequences that were highly shared and had low generation probability. For each public chain, a later analysis derived a clonal expansion index from normalized ranks of inferred template counts within each repertoire. In a later analysis, generation probabilities were computed with a VDJ recombination model fitted to out-of-frame rearrangements, and the resulting probabilities were checked against IGoR. Hypergeometric tests were used in a later analysis to score TCR-TCR, TCR-HLA and TCR-CMV co-occurrence, with a repertoire-size bias correction applied to the TCR pairs. In a later analysis, false discovery rates were estimated by permuting HLA or CMV assignments 20 times. In a later analysis, co-occurring TCRs were grouped using DBSCAN, and TCRdist sequence similarity was added for clustering within HLA-allele-positive subsets. Repertoires with fewer than 30,000 or more than 120,000 public chains, plus five repertoires with anomalous nucleotide sharing, were excluded from co-occurrence clustering. This is the immuneACCESS table as TCRdb keeps it, with only in-frame sequences that have V and J called. A part of the clones is gone; compared with another copy, unresolved V genes explain less than half, and the rest is unexplained. The V and J calls and clone size are taken from that table; D and trimming were inferred from the DNA. Counted in this sample were approximately 200,000 clones; about four fifths of them appeared once. The top ten hold around 1.6% of the sample.

The cohort comprised 670 or so healthy bone marrow donors. Cohort members were all nominally healthy when sampled, although unrecorded immune exposures were likely present. The donor was CMV seropositive and belonged to the group of about 290 seropositive cohort members. A peripheral blood sample was provided by each donor, and peripheral blood mononuclear cells were used for TCR beta sequencing. Genomic DNA extraction from the blood cell samples was performed with the Qiagen DNeasy Blood Extraction Kit. The germline V gene (reference sequence) sets CDR1 to SEHNR and CDR2 to FQNEAQ. Germline trimming amounts to 2 bases on V and 5 bases on J, with 10 as the count of junction bases outside the gene matches. Counted from cysteine to phenylalanine, this CDR3 has 17 amino acids. The retained sequence is limited to the CDR3, 51 bases, with the frame set at the first base. Points on this clone: Its antigen target is currently unknown. Per-base quality was not reported, and no clone a single base away is much larger than it.

This chain is built from TRBV7-9 and TRBJ2-7, and TRBD1 matches 12 of the central bases. This receptor was taken from a girl aged 5-17 years in good health and CMV-seropositive. The sequencing sample was made of PBMCs. The DNA reads as follows: TGTGCCAGCAGCTTAACCCGCGGGACAGGGGGCAAGGACGAGCAGTACTTC. The translation is CASSLTRGTGGKDEQYF. Beyond the CDR3, the reference TRBV7-9 and TRBJ2-7 genes provide the residues; the full variable domain reads: DTGVSQNPRHKITKRGQNVTFRCDPISEHNRLYWYRQTLGQGPEFLTYFQNEAQLEKSRLLSDRFSAERPKGSFSTLEIQRTEQGDSAMYLCASSLTRGTGGKDEQYFGPGTRLTVT.